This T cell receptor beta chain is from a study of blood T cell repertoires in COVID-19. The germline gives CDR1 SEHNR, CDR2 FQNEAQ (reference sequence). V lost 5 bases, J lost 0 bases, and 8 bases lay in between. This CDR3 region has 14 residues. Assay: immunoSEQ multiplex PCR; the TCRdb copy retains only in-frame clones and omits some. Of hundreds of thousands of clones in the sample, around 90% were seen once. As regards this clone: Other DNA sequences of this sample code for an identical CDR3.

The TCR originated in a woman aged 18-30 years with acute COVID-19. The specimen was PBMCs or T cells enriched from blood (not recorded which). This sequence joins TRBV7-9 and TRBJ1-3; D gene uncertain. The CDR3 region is CASSPLSSGNTIYF. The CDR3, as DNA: TGTGCCAGCAGCCCGCTGAGCTCTGGAAACACCATATATTTT.